The rows below give T cell receptor beta chains drawn from one sample of a study of OX40 agonist ivuxolimab in advanced cancers. Libraries were prepared by immunoSEQ multiplex PCR; TCRdb keeps only in-frame clonotypes and omits some of them. The data show nearly 80,000 clones, about 83% seen once. The sample consisted of CD4+ or CD8+ T cells sorted from blood, taken in a trial of the OX40 agonist ivuxolimab. The source of these receptors is an adult with an advanced solid tumor such as melanoma, head and neck, liver or kidney cancer. CDR3s include the opening cysteine and the closing phenylalanine or tryptophan. Each record gives: J gene, D gene, V gene, clone size, CDR3 protein, CDR3 DNA. A D gene is named only where the DNA matches it firmly. Clone size is not always given. Where it is, it says once, few, many or a class for expanded clones.

J: TRBJ2-6
D: TRBD1
V: TRBV29-1
size: -
CDR3: CSAGTGGGSGANVLTF
DNA: TGCAGCGCCGGAACAGGGGGCGGCTCTGGGGCCAACGTCCTGACTTTC

J: TRBJ2-7
D: TRBD1
V: TRBV7-7
size: -
CDR3: CASSPGTDPGEQYF
DNA: TGTGCCAGCAGCCCTGGGACAGACCCTGGCGAGCAGTACTTC

J: TRBJ2-2
D: -
V: TRBV29-1
size: few
CDR3: CSVERGSGELFF
DNA: TGCAGCGTTGAACGGGGGTCCGGGGAGCTGTTTTTT

J: TRBJ2-7
D: TRBD1
V: TRBV25-1
size: -
CDR3: CASRRGTGGSEQYF
DNA: TGTGCCAGCAGAAGGGGGACAGGGGGCTCCGAGCAGTACTTC

J: TRBJ2-1
D: TRBD2
V: TRBV9
size: -
CDR3: CASSVARTSGRGNYNEQFF
DNA: TGTGCCAGCAGCGTAGCGAGGACTAGCGGGCGTGGAAACTACAATGAGCAGTTCTTC

J: TRBJ1-1
D: -
V: TRBV5-1
size: few
CDR3: CASSLAEGDTEAFF
DNA: TGCGCCAGCAGCTTGGCTGAGGGGGACACTGAAGCTTTCTTT

J: TRBJ2-2
D: -
V: TRBV5-4
size: -
CDR3: CASRQGRIGELFF
DNA: TGTGCCAGCAGGCAGGGGCGAATCGGGGAGCTGTTTTTT

J: TRBJ1-5
D: -
V: TRBV19
size: -
CDR3: CASSRTIPSNQPQHF
DNA: TGTGCCAGTAGTAGGACAATACCCAGCAATCAGCCCCAGCATTTT

J: TRBJ2-1
D: -
V: TRBV7-9
size: -
CDR3: CASSLISSYNEQFF
DNA: TGTGCCAGCAGCTTGATAAGCTCCTACAATGAGCAGTTCTTC

J: TRBJ2-3
D: -
V: TRBV5-1
size: -
CDR3: CASSVGGYTDTQYF
DNA: TGCGCCAGCAGCGTGGGGGGATACACAGATACGCAGTATTTT

J: TRBJ1-3
D: TRBD1
V: TRBV5-1
size: -
CDR3: CASSLSGTGSLRNTIYF
DNA: TGCGCCAGCAGCTTGTCCGGGACAGGGTCTTTAAGAAACACCATATATTTT

J: TRBJ1-2
D: -
V: TRBV5-4
size: -
CDR3: CASSLDPRGGGIGYGYTF
DNA: TGTGCCAGCAGCTTGGACCCTCGGGGTGGAGGGATAGGATATGGCTACACCTTC

J: TRBJ2-7
D: -
V: TRBV5-8
size: -
CDR3: CASSLASGEQYF
DNA: TGTGCCAGCAGCTTGGCGTCGGGGGAGCAGTACTTC

J: TRBJ2-3
D: TRBD1
V: TRBV5-1
size: few
CDR3: CASSQTGVGDTQYF
DNA: TGCGCCAGCAGCCAAACAGGGGTGGGAGATACGCAGTATTTT

J: TRBJ2-1
D: TRBD2
V: TRBV9
size: -
CDR3: CASSEGGTSSYNEQFF
DNA: TGTGCCAGCAGCGAGGGAGGGACCTCCTCCTACAATGAGCAGTTCTTC

J: TRBJ2-7
D: -
V: TRBV5-3
size: few
CDR3: CARFTCEGFLSSYEQYF
DNA: TGTGCCAGATTCACATGTGAGGGGTTCCTCAGCTCCTACGAGCAGTACTTC

J: TRBJ2-2
D: -
V: TRBV5-1
size: -
CDR3: CASSTPPNTGELFF
DNA: TGCGCCAGTTCCACCCCCCCGAACACCGGGGAGCTGTTTTTT